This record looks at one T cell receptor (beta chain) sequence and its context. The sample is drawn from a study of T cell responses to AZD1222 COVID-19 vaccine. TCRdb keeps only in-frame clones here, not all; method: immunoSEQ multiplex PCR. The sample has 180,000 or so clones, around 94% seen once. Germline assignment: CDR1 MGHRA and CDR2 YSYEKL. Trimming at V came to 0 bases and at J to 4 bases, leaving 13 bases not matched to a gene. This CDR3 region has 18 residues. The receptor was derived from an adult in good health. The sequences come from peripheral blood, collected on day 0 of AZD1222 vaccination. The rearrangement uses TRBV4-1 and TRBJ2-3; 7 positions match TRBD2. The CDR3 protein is CASSQDEETSSWADTQYF. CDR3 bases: TGCGCCAGCAGCCAAGATGAGGAGACTAGCTCTTGGGCAGATACGCAGTATTTT.